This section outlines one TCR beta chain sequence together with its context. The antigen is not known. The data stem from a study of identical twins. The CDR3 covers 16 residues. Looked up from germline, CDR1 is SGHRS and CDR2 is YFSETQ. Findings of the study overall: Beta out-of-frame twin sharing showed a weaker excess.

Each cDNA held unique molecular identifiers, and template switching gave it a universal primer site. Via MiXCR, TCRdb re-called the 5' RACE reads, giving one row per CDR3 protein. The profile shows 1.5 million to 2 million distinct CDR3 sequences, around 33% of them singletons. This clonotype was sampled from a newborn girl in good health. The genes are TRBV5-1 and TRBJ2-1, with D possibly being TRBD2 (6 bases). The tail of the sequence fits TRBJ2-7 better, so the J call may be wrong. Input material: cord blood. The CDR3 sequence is CASSLVAGSGYNEQYF. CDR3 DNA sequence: TGCGCCAGCAGCTTGGTTGCGGGGAGCGGTTACAATGAGCAGTACTTC.